This is a list of T cell receptor beta chains from one sample in a study of blood T cell repertoires in COVID-19. Using immunoSEQ multiplex PCR, the repertoire was profiled, and TCRdb retains in-frame clones only, with some absent. The data hold roughly 290,000 clones, with about 89% observed a single time. The specimen sequenced was peripheral blood. These TCRs come from an older woman with acute or convalescent COVID-19. The CDR3 runs from the conserved cysteine through the conserved F or W. The D gene is left open where the match is weak. Size is stated for part of the rows, as once, few or many counts, or as a class when the clone is expanded.

J: TRBJ2-3; V: TRBV7-3; D: .; size: .; length: 17; DNA: TGTGCCAGCAGCCCCCCCGGGCAGGGGAGTTCTACAGATACGCAGTATTTT; CDR3: CASSPPGQGSSTDTQYF
J: TRBJ1-2; V: TRBV4-1; D: .; size: .; length: 14; DNA: TGCGCCAGCAGCCAAGATCTGGGCTACTATGGCTACACCTTC; CDR3: CASSQDLGYYGYTF
J: TRBJ1-2; V: TRBV5-4; D: TRBD1; size: .; length: 14; DNA: TGTGCCAGCAGCTCGGGACAGGGAGGCTATGGCTACACCTTC; CDR3: CASSSGQGGYGYTF
J: TRBJ1-1; V: TRBV5-1; D: TRBD1; size: once; length: 14; DNA: TGCGCCAGCAGCGCCGGACAGGGCAAAACTGAAGCTTTCTTT; CDR3: CASSAGQGKTEAFF
J: TRBJ1-1; V: TRBV21-1; D: .; size: .; length: 15; DNA: TGTGCCAGCAGCAAAGAGGCCGGAGGGCACACTGAAGCTTTCTTT; CDR3: CASSKEAGGHTEAFF
J: TRBJ1-2; V: TRBV10-3; D: TRBD1; size: .; length: 16; DNA: TGTGCCATCAGGACGCAGGGGGTTACCGGCAACTATGGCTACACCTTC; CDR3: CAIRTQGVTGNYGYTF
J: TRBJ2-4; V: TRBV6-5; D: .; size: .; length: 11; DNA: TGTGCCACCACAGGGATAGCTATTCAGTACTTC; CDR3: CATTGIAIQYF
J: TRBJ2-7; V: TRBV9; D: .; size: once; length: 13; DNA: TGTGCCAGCAGCGAAGGCGGGACCTACGAGCAGTACTTC; CDR3: CASSEGGTYEQYF
J: TRBJ1-2; V: TRBV7-3; D: TRBD1; size: .; length: 13; DNA: TGTGCCAGCAGCTTAAACAGGGGGCAGGGCTACACCTTC; CDR3: CASSLNRGQGYTF
J: TRBJ2-5; V: TRBV9; D: TRBD2; size: .; length: 15; DNA: TGTGCCAGCAGCGTAGCAGCGGGGGGGTTTGAGACCCAGTACTTC; CDR3: CASSVAAGGFETQYF
J: TRBJ1-3; V: TRBV5-1; D: TRBD1; size: once; length: 15; DNA: TGCGCCAGCAGCGGGACAGGGGGCACTGGAAACACCATATATTTT; CDR3: CASSGTGGTGNTIYF
J: TRBJ1-2; V: TRBV4-3; D: .; size: .; length: 17; DNA: TGCGCCAGCAGCCAAGAGGTTTGGCAAGATTTTAACTATGGCTACACCTTC; CDR3: CASSQEVWQDFNYGYTF
J: TRBJ1-1; V: TRBV6-1; D: TRBD1; size: .; length: 14; DNA: TGTGCCAGCAGTTTGACAGGGGGTTCTACTGAAGCTTTCTTT; CDR3: CASSLTGGSTEAFF
J: TRBJ1-2; V: TRBV6-5; D: TRBD1; size: .; length: 14; DNA: TGTGCCAGCAGTTACGAGGGGGCCCACTATGGCTACACCTTC; CDR3: CASSYEGAHYGYTF
J: TRBJ2-1; V: TRBV5-1; D: TRBD2; size: .; length: 13; DNA: TGCGCCAGCAGAGCGGGGGGTGGAAATGAGCAGTTCTTC; CDR3: CASRAGGGNEQFF
J: TRBJ2-3; V: TRBV12-3/TRBV12-4; D: .; size: .; length: 13; DNA: TGTGCCAGCACTCCTAGGGGAAGAGATACGCAGTATTTT; CDR3: CASTPRGRDTQYF
J: TRBJ1-4; V: TRBV3-1/TRBV3-2; D: .; size: .; length: 13; DNA: TGTGCCAGCAGCCGGGACTATAATGAAAAACTGTTTTTT; CDR3: CASSRDYNEKLFF
J: TRBJ2-5; V: TRBV7-8; D: TRBD2; size: .; length: 15; DNA: TGTGCCAGCAGCTTGGGCCTAGCGGGACGAGAGACCCAGTACTTC; CDR3: CASSLGLAGRETQYF
J: TRBJ1-1; V: TRBV9; D: TRBD1; size: .; length: 14; DNA: TGTGCCAGCAGCCCTCGGACAGGGAACACTGAAGCTTTCTTT; CDR3: CASSPRTGNTEAFF
J: TRBJ1-5; V: TRBV5-1; D: .; size: .; length: 14; DNA: TGCGCCAGCAGTCCCGAGTGGGGCGGTCAGCCCCAGCATTTT; CDR3: CASSPEWGGQPQHF
J: TRBJ1-5; V: TRBV7-6; D: .; size: .; length: 15; DNA: TGTGCCAGCAGCTTAGGTGCAGGGATCAATCAGCCCCAGCATTTT; CDR3: CASSLGAGINQPQHF
J: TRBJ2-5; V: TRBV18; D: .; size: few; length: 13; DNA: TGTGCCAGCTCACCACGAGACCAAGAGACCCAGTACTTC; CDR3: CASSPRDQETQYF
J: TRBJ2-1; V: TRBV7-9; D: TRBD2; size: .; length: 15; DNA: TGTGCCAGCAGCCTCCTGGCGGGGGGGTTCAATGAGCAGTTCTTC; CDR3: CASSLLAGGFNEQFF
J: TRBJ2-3; V: TRBV4-1; D: .; size: .; length: 21; DNA: TGCGCCAGCAGCCTCAGCTCGGGATCGCACTGGGCGGCCTTTCCCACAGATACGCAGTATTTT; CDR3: CASSLSSGSHWAAFPTDTQYF
J: TRBJ1-4; V: TRBV4-2; D: .; size: .; length: 16; DNA: TGTGCCAGCAGCCAAGACTCAGGCTGGACTAATGAAAAACTGTTTTTT; CDR3: CASSQDSGWTNEKLFF
J: TRBJ1-3; V: TRBV7-2; D: .; size: .; length: 15; DNA: TGTGCCAGCAGCCTAGGTGGGGGGAGGGGAAACACCATATATTTT; CDR3: CASSLGGGRGNTIYF
J: TRBJ2-5; V: TRBV28; D: TRBD2; size: .; length: 16; DNA: TGTGCCAGCAGTTTTCTAACTAGCGGGGGTGGTGAGACCCAGTACTTC; CDR3: CASSFLTSGGGETQYF
J: TRBJ1-5; V: TRBV7-3; D: TRBD1; size: .; length: 15; DNA: TGTGCCAGCAGCTTACTAGGGGGCGCTGGGCAGCCCCAGCATTTT; CDR3: CASSLLGGAGQPQHF
J: TRBJ2-2; V: TRBV29-1; D: TRBD1; size: .; length: 14; DNA: TGCAGCGTTGGGGACAGGGGGCGTACCGGGGAGCTGTTTTTT; CDR3: CSVGDRGRTGELFF
J: TRBJ2-7; V: TRBV4-3; D: TRBD1; size: once; length: 15; DNA: TGCGCCAGCAGCCAAGCGGGACAGGGGAACTACGAGCAGTACTTC; CDR3: CASSQAGQGNYEQYF
J: TRBJ2-5; V: TRBV5-1; D: TRBD1; size: once; length: 14; DNA: TGCGCCAGCAGCTTGAACAGGGGGCAGGAGACCCAGTACTTC; CDR3: CASSLNRGQETQYF
J: TRBJ1-5; V: TRBV7-2; D: TRBD1; size: .; length: 17; DNA: TGTGCCAGCAGCTTGCCCGGACAGGGGGCGGGAAGACAGCCCCAGCATTTT; CDR3: CASSLPGQGAGRQPQHF
J: TRBJ2-7; V: TRBV19; D: .; size: .; length: 13; DNA: TGTGCCAGTAGCCGGACAGCCCCCTACGAGCAGTACTTC; CDR3: CASSRTAPYEQYF
J: TRBJ2-3; V: TRBV29-1; D: TRBD1; size: .; length: 15; DNA: TGCAGCGTGCCATCCGGGACAGCCATCACAGATACGCAGTATTTT; CDR3: CSVPSGTAITDTQYF
J: TRBJ1-1; V: TRBV2; D: TRBD1; size: .; length: 13; DNA: TGTGCCAGCAGTGGACAGGGTCGCACTGAAGCTTTCTTT; CDR3: CASSGQGRTEAFF
J: TRBJ2-1; V: TRBV7-9; D: TRBD2; size: .; length: 13; DNA: TGTGCCAGCAGCTTAGAATGGGGCGGGAGAAAGTTCTTC; CDR3: CASSLEWGGRKFF
J: TRBJ1-1; V: TRBV20-1; D: .; size: .; length: 12; DNA: TGCAGTGCTAGTGCCAGGTTCACTGAAGCTTTCTTT; CDR3: CSASARFTEAFF
J: TRBJ2-1; V: TRBV2; D: TRBD2; size: .; length: 14; DNA: TGTGCCAGGGTAGCGGGAGGGCCTTTTCCTGAGCAGTTCTTC; CDR3: CARVAGGPFPEQFF
J: TRBJ2-2; V: TRBV9; D: TRBD2; size: once; length: 17; DNA: TGTGCCAGCAGCGTAGGGACTAGCGTGAGATACACCGGGGAGCTGTTTTTT; CDR3: CASSVGTSVRYTGELFF
J: TRBJ2-5; V: TRBV2; D: .; size: .; length: 13; DNA: TGTGCCAGCAGTTTGGGGCTTGGGGAGACCCAGTACTTC; CDR3: CASSLGLGETQYF
J: TRBJ1-1; V: TRBV5-1; D: TRBD1; size: once; length: 15; DNA: TGCGCCAGCACGAGGACAGGGATGGTGAACACTGAAGCTTTCTTT; CDR3: CASTRTGMVNTEAFF
J: TRBJ1-1; V: TRBV5-5; D: TRBD1; size: .; length: 15; DNA: TGTGCCAGCAGCTTGGACAGGGGACCGAACACTGAAGCTTTCTTT; CDR3: CASSLDRGPNTEAFF
J: TRBJ1-6; V: TRBV7-2; D: .; size: .; length: 16; DNA: TGTGCCAGCAGCCGCGGGGCAAGCTCCTATAATTCACCCCTCCACTTT; CDR3: CASSRGASSYNSPLHF
J: TRBJ1-4; V: TRBV9; D: TRBD1; size: few; length: 17; DNA: TGTGCCAGCAGCGTAGGCAGGGGGTACCCAACTAATGAAAAACTGTTTTTT; CDR3: CASSVGRGYPTNEKLFF
J: TRBJ1-1; V: TRBV2; D: TRBD1; size: .; length: 15; DNA: TGTGCCAGCAGTTGGACAGGGGGCGTGAACACTGAAGCTTTCTTT; CDR3: CASSWTGGVNTEAFF
J: TRBJ2-1; V: TRBV4-1; D: .; size: .; length: 14; DNA: TGCGCCAGCAGCCAAACCCAAACGAGGAATGAGCAGTTCTTC; CDR3: CASSQTQTRNEQFF
J: TRBJ1-1; V: TRBV2; D: TRBD1; size: .; length: 15; DNA: TGTGCCAGCAGGGACAGGGGAATGTTGGGCACTGAAGCTTTCTTT; CDR3: CASRDRGMLGTEAFF
J: TRBJ2-3; V: TRBV6-5; D: TRBD2; size: once; length: 13; DNA: TGTGCCAGCCGGACTAGCGATACAGATACGCAGTATTTT; CDR3: CASRTSDTDTQYF
J: TRBJ1-2; V: TRBV6-5; D: TRBD1; size: .; length: 14; DNA: TGTGCCAGCGGGAGGACAGGGGGCGGCTATGGCTACACCTTC; CDR3: CASGRTGGGYGYTF
J: TRBJ2-1; V: TRBV7-7; D: TRBD1; size: .; length: 16; DNA: TGTGCTAGCAGTAGGGGGCTAGACGGATATTACAATGAGCAGTTCTTC; CDR3: CASSRGLDGYYNEQFF
J: TRBJ1-2; V: TRBV4-3; D: TRBD1; size: .; length: 15; DNA: TGCGCCAGCAGCCAAGAAACAGGGGGAAGCTATGGCTACACCTTC; CDR3: CASSQETGGSYGYTF
J: TRBJ2-7; V: TRBV12-5; D: .; size: .; length: 12; DNA: TGTGCTAGTGGTTTGGACATCTACGAGCAGTACTTC; CDR3: CASGLDIYEQYF
J: TRBJ2-5; V: TRBV4-2; D: TRBD2; size: .; length: 15; DNA: TGTGCCAGCAGCCGAAACGGGGGGACTCAAGAGACCCAGTACTTC; CDR3: CASSRNGGTQETQYF
J: TRBJ2-2; V: TRBV28; D: TRBD2; size: .; length: 14; DNA: TGTGCCAGCAGCCTCAGCGGGAGAACCGGGGAGCTGTTTTTT; CDR3: CASSLSGRTGELFF
J: TRBJ2-7; V: TRBV12-2; D: .; size: .; length: 15; DNA: TGTGCAAGTCGCTTAGTGGGGGACACACCCTACGAGCAGTACTTC; CDR3: CASRLVGDTPYEQYF